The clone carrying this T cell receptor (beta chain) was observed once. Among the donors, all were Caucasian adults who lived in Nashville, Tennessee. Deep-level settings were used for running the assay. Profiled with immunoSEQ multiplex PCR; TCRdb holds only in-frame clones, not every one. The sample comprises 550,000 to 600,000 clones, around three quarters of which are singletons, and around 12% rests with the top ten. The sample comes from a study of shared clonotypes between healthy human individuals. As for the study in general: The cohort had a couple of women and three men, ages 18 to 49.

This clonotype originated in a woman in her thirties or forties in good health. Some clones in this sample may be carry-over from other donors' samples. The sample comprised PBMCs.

CDR3 DNA: TGTGCCAGCTCACCGTCCGGGACAGGGAAGTTCTATGGCTACACCTTC. It specifies CASSPSGTGKFYGYTF. This chain joins TRBV18 and TRBJ1-2; 9 nucleotides agree with TRBD1. Germline lookup yields CDR1 KGHSH and CDR2 LQKENI. The CDR3 is made up of 16 amino acids. The V gene end was trimmed by 3 bases and the J gene end by 4 bases; junction bases not matched to a gene: 9. Using reference TRBV18 and TRBJ1-2 for the parts outside the CDR3, the full variable domain is NAGVMQNPRHLVRRRGQEARLRCSPMKGHSHVYWYRQLPEEGLKFMVYLQKENIIDESGMPKERFSAEFPKEGPSILRIQQVVRGDSAAYFCASSPSGTGKFYGYTFGSGTRLTVV.